This T cell receptor beta chain came from a study of beta chain features in type 1 diabetes. Expressed TCRB transcripts were sequenced because the isolated RNA had all been reverse transcribed beforehand. The data were produced by immunoSEQ multiplex PCR, yet TCRdb's version contains in-frame clones alone and is incomplete. In the table there are roughly 40,000 clones, roughly two thirds of which are singletons. This clone was seen just once. V was clipped by 5 bases and J by 5 bases; unmatched bases: 8. Germline lookup yields CDR1 SGHVS and CDR2 FQNEAQ. The CDR3 runs to 15 residues. Every donor had blood drawn once into heparin, around 120 mL on average. Sorting with CD45RO/CCR7/CD25/CD127/CD95/CD27 yielded naive, central memory, regulatory and stem-like memory CD4+ cells.

The J gene is TRBJ2-2, the V gene TRBV7-8; TRBD2 matches at 7 bases. The sequenced sample was Tregs from blood. This clonotype was obtained from a woman in her 30s in good health. CDR3 protein: CASSRSGIRTGELFF. In DNA form, the CDR3 reads TGTGCCAGCAGCCGAAGCGGGATCCGAACCGGGGAGCTGTTTTTT.